This T cell receptor beta chain comes out of a study of radiotherapy plus CTLA-4 blockade in lung cancer. Sequencing used immunoSEQ multiplex PCR; TCRdb keeps in-frame clones, though not all of them. The table has about 35,000 clones, approximately 85% seen once. CDR1 and CDR2 from the germline V gene are SGHAT and FQNNGV. The CDR3 runs to 12 residues. Trimming took off 7 bases at V and 6 bases at J, with 11 bases between the two ends. Sample: peripheral blood, taken from a patient treated with radiotherapy plus ipilimumab. This clonotype was sampled from a human donor with non-small cell lung cancer who had stable disease on radiotherapy plus ipilimumab. This chain connects TRBV11-2 to TRBJ2-3; D not resolved. CDR3 loop: CASTPSLDTQYF. In nucleotides, the CDR3 is TGTGCCAGCACCCCGAGTCTGGATACGCAGTATTTT.